These 27 T cell receptor beta chains were all obtained from the same sample, sequenced in a study of T-cell memory formation after mild COVID-19. MiXCR, applied by TCRdb to the 5' RACE reads, yields one record per CDR3 protein. Of fewer than 50,000 distinct CDR3 sequences listed, over 6.5% are singletons. The sample comprised PBMCs or a T cell subset sorted from them (not recorded which). The receptors shown here come from an adult who had mild COVID-19 (a few samples of this study predate the infection). Cell type and time point are not known.

This clonotype was seen repeatedly, ten times or more. This chain uses TRBV20-1 with TRBJ2-7; 8 bases are a match to TRBD1. The CDR3 has 14 residues. Per germline, CDR1 DFQATT and CDR2 SNEGSKA (reference sequence). The CDR3 DNA is TGCAGCCTAATCCCGGGACAGGTAAATCGCGAGCAGTACTTC. Protein: CSLIPGQVNREQYF.

This clonotype was detected many times. The chain recombines TRBV4-3 with TRBJ2-7, with 10 bases that match TRBD1. Germline V gene data show CDR1 as LGHNA and CDR2 as YSLEER. V lost 3 bases to trimming and J lost 8 bases; unmatched junction nucleotides: 7. The CDR3 runs 14 residues. CDR3 nucleotide sequence: TGCGCCAGCAGCCAGACCGGACAGGGGGACAAGCAGTACTTC. Its protein is CASSQTGQGDKQYF.

This clonotype was counted at least ten times. The rearrangement uses TRBV12-3 or TRBV12-4 and TRBJ2-4; D is perhaps TRBD1 or TRBD2 (5 bases each). This CDR3 comprises 14 residues. V shed 4 bases and J shed 7 bases, with 14 bases lying between them. CDR3 sequence reads: CASSWAPWGNIQYF. The CDR3, as DNA: TGTGCCAGCAGTTGGGCCCCTTGGGGGAACATTCAGTACTTC.

This clonotype was recorded at least ten times. In DNA form, the CDR3 reads TGTGCCAGCAGTTACTTGGACGGCAACTATGGCTACACCTTC. Its protein product is CASSYLDGNYGYTF. This rearrangement joins TRBV6-6 to TRBJ1-2, with unresolved D. From germline, CDR1 is MNHNY and CDR2 SVGAGI (reference sequence). There are 14 residues in the CDR3. Between the trimmed V and J ends, which lost 1 base and 2 bases, there was a span of 8 bases.

V usage is TRBV4-3 and J usage is TRBJ2-6, with D uncertain. The germline gives CDR1 LGHNA, CDR2 YSLEER. The CDR3 length is 15 residues. Trimming shortened V by 4 bases and J by 4 bases, and 11 bases separated the two germline ends. This CDR3 is CASSPWGEGANVLTF. CDR3 DNA sequence: TGCGCCAGCAGCCCCTGGGGTGAAGGGGCCAACGTCCTGACTTTC.

Many counts were recorded for this clonotype. This chain uses TRBV7-2 with TRBJ2-5; TRBD2 is a possible D gene (5 bases). The CDR3 has 15 amino acids. The V end was cut by 1 base, the J end by 0 bases, with 9 bases between. CDR1 SGHTA and CDR2 FQGNSA come from the germline V gene. CDR3 DNA sequence: TGTGCCAGCAGCTTAGTAGCGCTGAACCAAGAGACCCAGTACTTC. Protein sequence: CASSLVALNQETQYF.

The CDR3 is CASSYSARVDTEAFF. The CDR3 coding sequence is TGTGCCAGCAGTTACTCGGCGCGGGTAGACACTGAAGCTTTCTTT. V is TRBV6-5 and J is TRBJ1-1; D uncertain. The germline V gene has CDR1 MNHEY and CDR2 SVGAGI. V lost 0 bases to trimming and J lost 3 bases, with 11 bases between them. The CDR3 is made up of 15 amino acids.

Many counts were recorded for this clonotype. This chain joins TRBV28 and TRBJ2-7, with 10 bases fitting TRBD2. V was pared by 2 bases and J by 3 bases, with 13 bases of the junction left unmatched. CDR3 length: 18 residues. Per the germline V gene, CDR1 is MDHEN and CDR2 is SYDVKM. The CDR3 protein is CASSLLTGGLAVLYEQYF. The CDR3 DNA is TGTGCCAGCAGTTTACTTACGGGAGGACTAGCGGTGCTCTACGAGCAGTACTTC.

The chain couples TRBV12-3 or TRBV12-4 to TRBJ1-6, with 9 bases that match TRBD1. The CDR3 is made up of 14 amino acids. V was pared by 5 bases and J by 7 bases, with 3 bases of the junction left unmatched. CDR3 DNA: TGTGCCAGCAGTCGGGACAGGGCAAATTCACCCCTCCACTTT. It is translated as CASSRDRANSPLHF.

This chain uses TRBV7-3 with TRBJ1-2; TRBD1 agrees at 8 bases. The CDR3 is made up of 15 amino acids. J was trimmed by 5 bases and V by 4 bases; bases with no gene match: 9. CDR1 is SGHTA and CDR2 is FQGTGA in the germline V gene. The CDR3 loop reads CASSSTPGTGYGYTF. In DNA form, the CDR3 reads TGTGCCAGCAGCTCAACCCCCGGGACAGGATATGGCTACACCTTC.

This clonotype was seen at least ten times. The chain couples TRBV6-6 to TRBJ2-3, with D possibly called TRBD1 or TRBD2 (7 bases each). Germline loops: CDR1 MNHNY, CDR2 SVGAGI (reference sequence). Trimming stripped 4 bases from V and 0 bases from J, with 20 bases between. The length of the CDR3 is 18 residues. Here the CDR3 DNA reads TGTGCCAGCAGTTCCCGTCAGGGGGGGGCAACTAGCACAGATACGCAGTATTTT. Translating it yields CASSSRQGGATSTDTQYF.

This clonotype was seen many times. The chain has TRBV19 and TRBJ2-3; the match to TRBD2 covers 10 bases. CDR3 length equals 15 residues. Germline lookup yields CDR1 LNHDA and CDR2 SQIVND (reference sequence). V shed 6 bases and J 4 bases; nucleotides not matched to a gene: 7. For the CDR3, the DNA is TGTGCCAGTAGAGCGGCTAGCGGGAGAGCAGATACGCAGTATTTT. It specifies CASRAASGRADTQYF.

This clonotype came up many times. The CDR3 reads CATSWGNIQYF. CDR3 in DNA: TGTGCCACCTCCTGGGGAAACATTCAGTACTTC. V is TRBV12-3 or TRBV12-4 and J is TRBJ2-4; no reliable D call. This CDR3 is 11 amino acids long. Trimming pared 10 bases from V and 6 bases from J, leaving 10 bases between.

This clonotype was seen repeatedly, ten times or more. This chain links TRBV12-3 or TRBV12-4 with TRBJ2-4, with 9 bases fitting TRBD1. V gave up 6 bases and J gave up 3 bases; unmatched junction bases: 12. The length of the CDR3 is 17 residues. The CDR3 here is CASSAGTGTFDKNIQYF. The CDR3 DNA is TGTGCCAGCAGCGCAGGGACAGGGACTTTCGACAAAAACATTCAGTACTTC.

The CDR3 is CSAREQGSNQPQHF. The CDR3 DNA is TGCAGTGCTAGAGAACAGGGAAGCAATCAGCCCCAGCATTTT. The V call is TRBV20-1, the J call TRBJ1-5; possible D gene TRBD1, 6 bases. Between the trimmed V and J ends, which lost 0 bases and 1 base, there was a span of 7 bases. This CDR3 is built from 14 residues. Germline loops: CDR1 DFQATT, CDR2 SNEGSKA (reference sequence).

This chain joins TRBV11-3 and TRBJ1-1; TRBD1 matches 9 bases. The J segment lost 2 bases and the V segment lost 1 base, leaving 14 bases of the junction unmatched. Germline-derived CDR1 and CDR2 are SGHNT and YENEEA. CDR3 length: 19 residues. The CDR3 spells CASSLGPYRGPRGNTEAFF. CDR3 DNA: TGTGCCAGCAGCTTAGGCCCCTACAGGGGGCCACGGGGAAACACTGAAGCTTTCTTT.

This clonotype was found many times. This rearrangement joins TRBV12-3 or TRBV12-4 to TRBJ1-1, with D perhaps TRBD1 (6 bases). Trimming stripped 2 bases from V and 0 bases from J, with 13 bases between. The CDR3 has 16 residues. CDR3 DNA: TGTGCCAGCAGTTTAAAACGGGGGACAATGAACACTGAAGCTTTCTTT. It translates to CASSLKRGTMNTEAFF.

A note on this clonotype: A much more abundant neighbour one base away suggests this may be a read error. The chain combines TRBV10-3 with TRBJ2-3; D may be TRBD2 (5 bases). The CDR3 loop spans 15 amino acids. Trimming shortened V by 6 bases and J by 2 bases, and 15 bases separated the two germline ends. The germline V gene has CDR1 ENHRY and CDR2 SYGVKD. In DNA form, the CDR3 reads TGTGCCATCAGAGAGGCGGCTAGCCCCACAGATACGCAGTATTTT. It specifies CAIREAASPTDTQYF.

The chain links TRBV25-1 to TRBJ2-7, with 9 bases identical to TRBD1. V was pared by 5 bases and J by 6 bases, with 11 bases of the junction left unmatched. Germline V gene sequence: CDR1 MGHDK, CDR2 SYGVNS. This CDR3 region has 15 residues. The CDR3 bases are TGTGCCAGCAGTACCCAGGGACAGGGAATATTCGAGCAGTACTTC. It yields the protein CASSTQGQGIFEQYF.

V gene TRBV12-3 or TRBV12-4 combines with J gene TRBJ2-5, with 8 positions matching TRBD1. The J segment lost 7 bases and the V segment lost 6 bases, leaving 10 bases of the junction unmatched. This CDR3 region has 14 residues. DNA of the CDR3: TGTGCCAGCAGCTTTGGACAGGGCCTTTGGACCCAGTACTTC. Protein product: CASSFGQGLWTQYF.

This clonotype came up many times. V and J are TRBV5-1 and TRBJ1-2; a weak D match, TRBD1 (5 bases). The CDR3 runs 14 residues. Between the trimmed V and J ends, which lost 1 base and 6 bases, there was a span of 13 bases. Germline CDR1 and CDR2: SGHRS and YFSETQ. The CDR3 reads CASSLSGGSNGYTF. In DNA form, the CDR3 reads TGCGCCAGCAGCTTGTCCGGGGGGAGTAATGGCTACACCTTC.

This clonotype was recorded a few times. V gene TRBV14 combines with J gene TRBJ2-3; D gene ambiguous. V lost 3 bases to trimming and J lost 7 bases, with 5 bases between them. This CDR3 spans 11 amino acids. Germline values: CDR1 SGHDN, CDR2 FVKESK. The DNA of the CDR3 is TGTGCCAGCAGCCACCTTAATACGCAGTATTTT. Translating it yields CASSHLNTQYF.

This clonotype was observed many times. The chain combines TRBV12-3 or TRBV12-4 with TRBJ2-3; D is possibly TRBD1 (6 bases). The CDR3 runs to 16 residues. Trimming cost V 6 bases and J 2 bases, with 18 bases left between them. Written as DNA, the CDR3 is TGTGCCAGCAGCCAACCCGGCCAGGGGTTCACAGATACGCAGTATTTT. It codes for CASSQPGQGFTDTQYF.

There are many counts of this clonotype. This sequence joins TRBV5-1 and TRBJ2-5; D gene uncertain. V was clipped by 0 bases and J by 5 bases, with 8 bases between them. The CDR3 covers 13 residues. Germline CDR1 is SGHRS and CDR2 is YFSETQ. The CDR3 loop reads CASSLDLWETQYF. CDR3 in DNA: TGCGCCAGCAGCTTGGACCTTTGGGAGACCCAGTACTTC.

This clonotype has ten or more counts. The chain employs TRBV24-1 and TRBJ2-1; 10 bases map to TRBD2. Germline V gene sequence: CDR1 KGHDR, CDR2 SFDVKD. The CDR3 is made up of 16 amino acids. V gave up 4 bases and J gave up 4 bases; unmatched junction bases: 6. The CDR3 region is CATSDQSGRDYNEQFF. CDR3 coding DNA: TGTGCCACCAGTGACCAAAGCGGGAGGGATTACAATGAGCAGTTCTTC.

V is TRBV11-2 and J is TRBJ2-7, with 9 bases matching TRBD2. Germline values: CDR1 SGHAT, CDR2 FQNNGV. V shed 1 base and J 6 bases; nucleotides not matched to a gene: 4. This CDR3 contains 14 residues. The CDR3: CASSLGLAGLEQYF. CDR3 DNA sequence: TGTGCCAGCAGCTTAGGTCTAGCGGGACTCGAGCAGTACTTC. Full variable domain (remainder filled in from reference TRBV11-2 and TRBJ2-7): EAGVAQSPRYKIIEKRQSVAFWCNPISGHATLYWYQQILGQGPKLLIQFQNNGVVDDSQLPKDRFSAERLKGVDSTLKIQPAKLEDSAVYLCASSLGLAGLEQYFGPGTRLTVT.

This clonotype was observed at least ten times. In DNA, the CDR3 is TGTGCCAGCAGAATCGACAACACTGGAAACACCATATATTTT. Translated, it gives CASRIDNTGNTIYF. The chain joins TRBV5-5 to TRBJ1-3, with D unclear. The CDR3 has 14 amino acids. V lost 5 bases and J lost 2, with 11 bases in between. From germline, CDR1 is SGHKS and CDR2 YYEKEE (reference sequence).